These T cell receptor beta chains were read from a single sample in a study of radiation and T cells in renal cell carcinoma. Profiling relied on immunoSEQ multiplex PCR, and the TCRdb table lists in-frame clones only, not all of them. The profile shows about 16,000 clones, about 50% of them singletons. The sample consisted of tumor tissue, taken from a patient whose treatment was nephrectomy without radiotherapy. The source is a man in his forties or fifties with renal cell carcinoma. Each CDR3 is given with its conserved first and last residue. The order of the fields is CDR3 protein, CDR3 DNA, J gene, clone size, D gene, V gene. A D gene is named only where the DNA matches it firmly. Clone size is stated in some rows and not others, as once, few, many or a class when expanded.

CDR3 protein: CASRETGKGSYEQYF
CDR3 DNA: TGTGCCAGCAGGGAGACAGGGAAGGGATCCTACGAGCAGTACTTC
J gene: TRBJ2-7
clone size: .
D gene: TRBD1
V gene: TRBV7-9

CDR3 protein: CASRMDRGGTGELFF
CDR3 DNA: TGTGCCAGCAGGATGGACAGGGGGGGCACCGGGGAGCTGTTTTTT
J gene: TRBJ2-2
clone size: .
D gene: TRBD1
V gene: TRBV6-1

CDR3 protein: CASSAVSGGNVDTQYF
CDR3 DNA: TGTGCCAGCAGTGCCGTTAGCGGGGGAAACGTAGATACGCAGTATTTT
J gene: TRBJ2-3
clone size: medium-sized
D gene: TRBD2
V gene: TRBV6-1

CDR3 protein: CASSSHRGRGAQETQYF
CDR3 DNA: TGTGCCAGCAGCTCTCACAGGGGACGGGGGGCCCAAGAGACCCAGTACTTC
J gene: TRBJ2-5
clone size: .
D gene: .
V gene: TRBV7-2

CDR3 protein: CASSLGELDREFF
CDR3 DNA: TGCGCCAGCAGCTTGGGGGAGCTGGACAGGGAGTTCTTC
J gene: TRBJ2-1
clone size: medium-sized
D gene: TRBD1
V gene: TRBV5-1

CDR3 protein: CASSLESRGNTEAFF
CDR3 DNA: TGTGCCAGCAGCTTAGAGTCCCGAGGAAACACTGAAGCTTTCTTT
J gene: TRBJ1-1
clone size: .
D gene: .
V gene: TRBV7-9

CDR3 protein: CASSGTGERAYEQYF
CDR3 DNA: TGTGCCAGCAGTGGAACAGGGGAAAGAGCCTACGAGCAGTACTTC
J gene: TRBJ2-7
clone size: .
D gene: TRBD1
V gene: TRBV6-1

CDR3 protein: CASSDLLPTAPHYGYTF
CDR3 DNA: TGTGCCAGCAGTGATCTTCTCCCGACAGCCCCGCACTATGGCTACACCTTC
J gene: TRBJ1-2
clone size: .
D gene: .
V gene: TRBV6-1

CDR3 protein: CASSYGSGELFF
CDR3 DNA: TGTGCCAGCTCGTACGGGAGCGGGGAGCTGTTTTTT
J gene: TRBJ2-2
clone size: few
D gene: .
V gene: TRBV11-3

CDR3 protein: CASSLGGTGVPQETQYF
CDR3 DNA: TGTGCCAGCAGTTTAGGGGGGACAGGGGTCCCACAAGAGACCCAGTACTTC
J gene: TRBJ2-5
clone size: .
D gene: TRBD1
V gene: TRBV27

CDR3 protein: CASSPSSYGYTF
CDR3 DNA: TGTGCCAGCAGTCCCTCCTCCTATGGCTACACCTTC
J gene: TRBJ1-2
clone size: .
D gene: .
V gene: TRBV28

CDR3 protein: CASSYWKGNTEAFF
CDR3 DNA: TGTGCCAGCAGTTACTGGAAGGGGAACACTGAAGCTTTCTTT
J gene: TRBJ1-1
clone size: many
D gene: .
V gene: TRBV6-6

CDR3 protein: CASSQEGDKGSPLHF
CDR3 DNA: TGTGCCAGCAGCCAAGAAGGGGACAAGGGGTCACCCCTCCACTTT
J gene: TRBJ1-6
clone size: .
D gene: .
V gene: TRBV4-2

CDR3 protein: CASSPNLQGAGDTQYF
CDR3 DNA: TGTGCCAGCTCACCAAATCTACAGGGGGCAGGAGATACGCAGTATTTT
J gene: TRBJ2-3
clone size: .
D gene: TRBD1
V gene: TRBV18

CDR3 protein: CASSPRGPRGTEAFF
CDR3 DNA: TGTGCCAGCAGCCCTCGGGGGCCTCGGGGTACTGAAGCTTTCTTT
J gene: TRBJ1-1
clone size: once
D gene: .
V gene: TRBV14

CDR3 protein: CASSEGQGAGQPQHF
CDR3 DNA: TGTGCCAGCAGTGAAGGACAGGGGGCTGGTCAGCCCCAGCATTTT
J gene: TRBJ1-5
clone size: few
D gene: TRBD1
V gene: TRBV2

CDR3 protein: CASSILAGATDTQYF
CDR3 DNA: TGTGCCAGCAGCATTTTAGCGGGGGCCACAGATACGCAGTATTTT
J gene: TRBJ2-3
clone size: once
D gene: TRBD2
V gene: TRBV9

CDR3 protein: CASSPVERGGEQYF
CDR3 DNA: TGCGCCAGCAGCCCGGTGGAGAGGGGGGGCGAGCAGTACTTC
J gene: TRBJ2-7
clone size: few
D gene: .
V gene: TRBV5-1

CDR3 protein: CASSPLGVVVSPLHF
CDR3 DNA: TGTGCCAGCAGTCCATTGGGGGTAGTGGTATCACCCCTCCACTTT
J gene: TRBJ1-6
clone size: .
D gene: .
V gene: TRBV28

CDR3 protein: CASSLLPVQGLGANVLTF
CDR3 DNA: TGTGCCAGCAGCCTATTACCGGTACAGGGACTTGGGGCCAACGTCCTGACTTTC
J gene: TRBJ2-6
clone size: .
D gene: .
V gene: TRBV9

CDR3 protein: CAHKGQGHEQYF
CDR3 DNA: TGTGCCCACAAGGGACAGGGTCACGAGCAGTACTTC
J gene: TRBJ2-7
clone size: .
D gene: TRBD1
V gene: TRBV10-3

CDR3 protein: CASSVRDDQPQHF
CDR3 DNA: TGTGCCAGTAGTGTCCGGGATGATCAGCCCCAGCATTTT
J gene: TRBJ1-5
clone size: .
D gene: .
V gene: TRBV19

CDR3 protein: CASSSPRGTEAFF
CDR3 DNA: TGTGCCAGCAGTTCCCCTAGGGGAACTGAAGCTTTCTTT
J gene: TRBJ1-1
clone size: .
D gene: .
V gene: TRBV6-5

CDR3 protein: CARSSHRGRLVLDTQYF
CDR3 DNA: TGTGCCAGAAGCAGTCACCGGGGGAGACTAGTGTTAGATACGCAGTATTTT
J gene: TRBJ2-3
clone size: .
D gene: .
V gene: TRBV5-3

CDR3 protein: CASSWYAGRSTEAFF
CDR3 DNA: TGTGCCAGCTCATGGTACGCAGGGAGGTCCACTGAAGCTTTCTTT
J gene: TRBJ1-1
clone size: few
D gene: .
V gene: TRBV18

CDR3 protein: CASSIGQEHGEKLFF
CDR3 DNA: TGTGCCAGTAGTATCGGACAGGAACACGGTGAAAAACTGTTTTTT
J gene: TRBJ1-4
clone size: medium-sized
D gene: TRBD1
V gene: TRBV19

CDR3 protein: CASSDAGYSNQPQHF
CDR3 DNA: TGTGCCAGCAGCGATGCCGGGTATAGCAATCAGCCCCAGCATTTT
J gene: TRBJ1-5
clone size: medium-sized
D gene: .
V gene: TRBV7-9

CDR3 protein: CASSLEGAVNSPLHF
CDR3 DNA: TGTGCCAGCAGCTTAGAGGGGGCGGTAAATTCACCCCTCCACTTT
J gene: TRBJ1-6
clone size: .
D gene: TRBD1
V gene: TRBV7-2

CDR3 protein: CASSQVNGLYGYTF
CDR3 DNA: TGCGCCAGCAGCCAAGTAAACGGGCTTTATGGCTACACCTTC
J gene: TRBJ1-2
clone size: .
D gene: .
V gene: TRBV4-1

CDR3 protein: CASSLRNDEQFF
CDR3 DNA: TGTGCCAGCAGCTTAAGGAACGATGAGCAGTTCTTC
J gene: TRBJ2-1
clone size: few
D gene: .
V gene: TRBV7-6

CDR3 protein: CASSSPGVASGRPYNEQFF
CDR3 DNA: TGTGCCAGCAGCTCCCCAGGGGTCGCTAGCGGGAGACCTTACAATGAGCAGTTCTTC
J gene: TRBJ2-1
clone size: few
D gene: TRBD2
V gene: TRBV7-3

CDR3 protein: CASSQDLRGVSTDTQYF
CDR3 DNA: TGCGCCAGCAGCCAAGATCTAAGGGGGGTTAGCACAGATACGCAGTATTTT
J gene: TRBJ2-3
clone size: .
D gene: .
V gene: TRBV4-3

CDR3 protein: CASSQESSGGASTDTQYF
CDR3 DNA: TGTGCCAGCAGCCAAGAATCAAGCGGGGGGGCTAGCACAGATACGCAGTATTTT
J gene: TRBJ2-3
clone size: .
D gene: TRBD2
V gene: TRBV4-2

CDR3 protein: CATSRDPGQGTYNEQFF
CDR3 DNA: TGTGCCACCAGCAGAGATCCAGGACAGGGCACTTACAATGAGCAGTTCTTC
J gene: TRBJ2-1
clone size: .
D gene: TRBD1
V gene: TRBV15

CDR3 protein: CASSQAMATDTQYF
CDR3 DNA: TGCGCCAGCAGCCAAGCGATGGCCACAGATACGCAGTATTTT
J gene: TRBJ2-3
clone size: .
D gene: .
V gene: TRBV4-1

CDR3 protein: CASSQLGTNGPGLNSPLHF
CDR3 DNA: TGCGCCAGCAGTCAACTGGGAACTAACGGACCGGGGTTAAATTCACCCCTCCACTTT
J gene: TRBJ1-6
clone size: .
D gene: .
V gene: TRBV4-1

CDR3 protein: CAISELIQKNGYTF
CDR3 DNA: TGTGCCATCAGTGAGCTTATACAGAAAAATGGCTACACCTTC
J gene: TRBJ1-2
clone size: few
D gene: .
V gene: TRBV10-3

CDR3 protein: CASSQGTSGDNEQFF
CDR3 DNA: TGTGCCAGCAGCCAAGGGACTAGCGGCGACAATGAGCAGTTCTTC
J gene: TRBJ2-1
clone size: .
D gene: TRBD2
V gene: TRBV4-2

CDR3 protein: CASSLEAAGGASYEQYF
CDR3 DNA: TGTGCCAGCAGCTTGGAAGCCGCGGGGGGCGCCTCCTACGAGCAGTACTTC
J gene: TRBJ2-7
clone size: once
D gene: TRBD2
V gene: TRBV5-4

CDR3 protein: CSALPQETQYF
CDR3 DNA: TGCAGTGCTCTTCCTCAAGAGACCCAGTACTTC
J gene: TRBJ2-5
clone size: .
D gene: .
V gene: TRBV20-1

CDR3 protein: CASRGDPRGYTF
CDR3 DNA: TGTGCCAGCAGAGGGGACCCACGCGGCTACACCTTC
J gene: TRBJ1-2
clone size: .
D gene: .
V gene: TRBV6-1

CDR3 protein: CASSSRTEYTEAFF
CDR3 DNA: TGTGCCAGCAGTTCCCGGACGGAGTACACTGAAGCTTTCTTT
J gene: TRBJ1-1
clone size: .
D gene: .
V gene: TRBV6-5

CDR3 protein: CASSLEQGFTYEQYF
CDR3 DNA: TGTGCCAGCAGCTTGGAACAGGGGTTTACCTACGAGCAGTACTTC
J gene: TRBJ2-7
clone size: .
D gene: TRBD1
V gene: TRBV5-6

CDR3 protein: CASSLTGITEAFF
CDR3 DNA: TGTGCCAGCAGCTTGACAGGGATCACTGAAGCTTTCTTT
J gene: TRBJ1-1
clone size: .
D gene: TRBD1
V gene: TRBV7-3

CDR3 protein: CASSQDTSGGSISYEQYF
CDR3 DNA: TGTGCCAGCAGCCAAGATACTAGCGGGGGGTCGATATCCTACGAGCAGTACTTC
J gene: TRBJ2-7
clone size: .
D gene: TRBD2
V gene: TRBV4-2

CDR3 protein: CASSMTGTRTHEQYF
CDR3 DNA: TGTGCCAGCAGCATGACCGGGACTAGGACCCACGAGCAGTACTTC
J gene: TRBJ2-7
clone size: .
D gene: TRBD2
V gene: TRBV5-5